This section outlines one TCR beta chain sequence together with its context. Its antigen is still unknown. This CDR3 contains 17 residues. Looked up from germline, CDR1 is DFQATT and CDR2 is SNEGSKA (reference sequence). Between the trimmed V and J ends, which lost 1 base and 1 base, there was a span of 18 bases. TCRdb processed the 5' RACE reads anew with MiXCR; each CDR3 protein has one entry. Of roughly 1.6 million distinct CDR3 sequences in the sample, about 32% were seen once. The data were obtained in a study of identical twins. Whole-study findings and limits: Sequences that were out-of-frame, alpha and twin-shared displayed an excess of low generation probability.

V is TRBV20-1 and J is TRBJ2-3; D possibly corresponds to TRBD1 (6 bases). The clonotype was recovered from a newborn girl in good health. The sequenced material came from cord blood. The CDR3 bases are TGCAGTGCTAGAGGGGTCTGGGGGCGCCGAGGCACAGATACGCAGTATTTT. It encodes CSARGVWGRRGTDTQYF.